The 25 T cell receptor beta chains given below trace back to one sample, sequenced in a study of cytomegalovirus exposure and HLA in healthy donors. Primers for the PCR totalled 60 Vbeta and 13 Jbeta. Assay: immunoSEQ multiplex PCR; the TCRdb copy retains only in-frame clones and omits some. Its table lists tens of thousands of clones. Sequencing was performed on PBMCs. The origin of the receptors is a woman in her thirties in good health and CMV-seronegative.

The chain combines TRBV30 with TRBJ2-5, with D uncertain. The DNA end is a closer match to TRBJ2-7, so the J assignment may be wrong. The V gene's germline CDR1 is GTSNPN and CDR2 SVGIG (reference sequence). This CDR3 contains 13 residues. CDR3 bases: TGTGCCTGGAGTGGAGGTGCTCCCTACGAGCAGTACTTC. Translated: CAWSGGAPYEQYF.

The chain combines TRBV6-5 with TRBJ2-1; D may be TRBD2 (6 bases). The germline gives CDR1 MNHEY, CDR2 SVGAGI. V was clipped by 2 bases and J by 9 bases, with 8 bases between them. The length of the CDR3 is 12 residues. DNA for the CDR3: TGTGCCAGCAGTTACGCCGGGGGTGAGCAGTTCTTC. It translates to CASSYAGGEQFF.

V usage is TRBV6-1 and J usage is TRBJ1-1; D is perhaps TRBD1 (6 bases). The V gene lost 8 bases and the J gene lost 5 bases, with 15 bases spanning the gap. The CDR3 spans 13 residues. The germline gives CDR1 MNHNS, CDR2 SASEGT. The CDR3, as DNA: TGTGCCAGCGGACAACAGGGTGGGACTGAAGCTTTCTTT. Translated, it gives CASGQQGGTEAFF.

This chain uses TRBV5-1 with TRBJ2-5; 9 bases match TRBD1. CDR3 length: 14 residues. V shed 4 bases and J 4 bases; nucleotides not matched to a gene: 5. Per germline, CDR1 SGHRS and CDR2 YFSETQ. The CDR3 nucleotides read TGCGCCAGCAGCCACAGGGGGCAGGGAGAGACCCAGTACTTC. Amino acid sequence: CASSHRGQGETQYF.

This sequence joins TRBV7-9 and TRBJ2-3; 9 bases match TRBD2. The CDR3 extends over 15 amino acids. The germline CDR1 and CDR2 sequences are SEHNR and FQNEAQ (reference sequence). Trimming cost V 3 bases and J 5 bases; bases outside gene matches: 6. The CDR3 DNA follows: TGTGCCAGCAGCTTTAGCGCGGGAGGGATAGATACGCAGTATTTT. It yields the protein CASSFSAGGIDTQYF.

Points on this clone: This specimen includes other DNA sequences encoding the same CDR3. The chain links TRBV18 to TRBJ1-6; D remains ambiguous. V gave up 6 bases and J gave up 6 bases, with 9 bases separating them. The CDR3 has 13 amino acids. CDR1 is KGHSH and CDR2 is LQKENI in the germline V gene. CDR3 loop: CASSPGSNSPLHF. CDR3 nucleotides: TGTGCCAGCTCGCCCGGTAGTAATTCACCCCTCCACTTT.

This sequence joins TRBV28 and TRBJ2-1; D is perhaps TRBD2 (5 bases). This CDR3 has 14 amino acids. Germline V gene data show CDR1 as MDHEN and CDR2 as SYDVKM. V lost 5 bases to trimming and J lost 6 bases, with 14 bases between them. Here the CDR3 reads CASSPLQEVNEQFF. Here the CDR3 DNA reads TGTGCCAGCAGTCCCCTTCAGGAGGTCAATGAGCAGTTCTTC. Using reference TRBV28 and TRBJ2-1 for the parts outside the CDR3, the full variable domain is DVKVTQSSRYLVKRTGEKVFLECVQDMDHENMFWYRQDPGLGLRLIYFSYDVKMKEKGDIPEGYSVSREKKERFSLILESASTNQTSMYLCASSPLQEVNEQFFGPGTRLTVL.

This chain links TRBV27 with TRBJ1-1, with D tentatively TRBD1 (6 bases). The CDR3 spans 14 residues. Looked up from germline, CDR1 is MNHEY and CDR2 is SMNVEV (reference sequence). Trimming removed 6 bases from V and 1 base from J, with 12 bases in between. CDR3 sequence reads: CASSADSKNTEAFF. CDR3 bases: TGTGCCAGCAGCGCGGACAGTAAGAACACTGAAGCTTTCTTT.

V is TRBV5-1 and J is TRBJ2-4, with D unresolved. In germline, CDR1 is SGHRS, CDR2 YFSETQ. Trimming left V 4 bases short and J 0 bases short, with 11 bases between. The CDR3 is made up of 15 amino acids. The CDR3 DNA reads TGCGCCAGCAGCCCGGTTCCTGTAGCCAAAAACATTCAGTACTTC. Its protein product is CASSPVPVAKNIQYF.

The CDR3 DNA reads as TGTGCCATCGCAGGGGAGAACGAGCAGTACTTC. Encoded protein: CAIAGENEQYF. The V call is TRBV2, the J call TRBJ2-7; a possible D gene is TRBD1 (6 bases). V was trimmed by 10 bases and J by 5 bases, leaving 12 bases between them. CDR1 is SNHLY and CDR2 is FYNNEI in the germline V gene. This CDR3 is built from 11 residues.

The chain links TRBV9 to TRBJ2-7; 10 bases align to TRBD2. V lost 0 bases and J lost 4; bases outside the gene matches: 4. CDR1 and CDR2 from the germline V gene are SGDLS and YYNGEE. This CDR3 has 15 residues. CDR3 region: CASSVDPSGRYEQYF. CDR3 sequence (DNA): TGTGCCAGCAGCGTAGACCCTAGCGGGAGATACGAGCAGTACTTC. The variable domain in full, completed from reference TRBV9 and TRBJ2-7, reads DSGVTQTPKHLITATGQRVTLRCSPRSGDLSVYWYQQSLDQGLQFLIQYYNGEERAKGNILERFSAQQFPDLHSELNLSSLELGDSALYFCASSVDPSGRYEQYFGPGTRLTVT.

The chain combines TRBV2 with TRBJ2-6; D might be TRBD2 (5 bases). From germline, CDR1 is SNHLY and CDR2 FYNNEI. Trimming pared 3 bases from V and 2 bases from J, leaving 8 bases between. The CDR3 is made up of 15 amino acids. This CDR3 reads CASSDLGAGANVLTF. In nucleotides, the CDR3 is TGTGCCAGCAGTGATCTGGGAGCTGGGGCCAACGTCCTGACTTTC.

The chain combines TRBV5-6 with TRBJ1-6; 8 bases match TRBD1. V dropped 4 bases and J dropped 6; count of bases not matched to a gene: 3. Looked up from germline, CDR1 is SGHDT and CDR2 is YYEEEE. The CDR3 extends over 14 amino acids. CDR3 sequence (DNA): TGTGCCAGCAGCCGGGACAGGTTTAATTCACCCCTCCACTTT. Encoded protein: CASSRDRFNSPLHF.

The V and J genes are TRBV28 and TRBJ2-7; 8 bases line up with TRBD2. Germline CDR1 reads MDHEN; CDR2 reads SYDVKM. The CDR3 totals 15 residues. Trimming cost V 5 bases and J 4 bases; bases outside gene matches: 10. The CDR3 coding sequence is TGTGCCAGCAGTGTTATATCCCGGGGGGGTTACGAGCAGTACTTC. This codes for CASSVISRGGYEQYF.

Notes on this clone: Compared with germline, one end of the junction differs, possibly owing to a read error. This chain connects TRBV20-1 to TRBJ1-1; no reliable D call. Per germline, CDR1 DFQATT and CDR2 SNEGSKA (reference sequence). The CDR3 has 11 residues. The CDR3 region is CSATGPAEDFF. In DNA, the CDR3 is TGCAGTGCCACTGGGCCAGCTGAAGATTTCTTT.

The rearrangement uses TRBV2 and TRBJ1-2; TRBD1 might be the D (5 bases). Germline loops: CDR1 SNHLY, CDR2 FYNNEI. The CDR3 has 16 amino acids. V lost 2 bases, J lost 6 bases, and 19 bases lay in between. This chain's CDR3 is CASSEPDLSRGHGYTF. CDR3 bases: TGTGCCAGCAGTGAACCAGACTTATCAAGGGGTCATGGCTACACCTTC.

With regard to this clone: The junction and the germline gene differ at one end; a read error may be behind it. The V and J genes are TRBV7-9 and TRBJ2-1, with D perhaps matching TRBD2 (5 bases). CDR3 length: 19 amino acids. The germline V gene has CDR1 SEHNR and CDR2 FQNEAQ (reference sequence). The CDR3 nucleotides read TGTGCCAGCAGCCAAAATAGGTGGTCCCAAGAGGGCTCCGACAATGAGCAGTTCTTC. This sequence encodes CASSQNRWSQEGSDNEQFF.

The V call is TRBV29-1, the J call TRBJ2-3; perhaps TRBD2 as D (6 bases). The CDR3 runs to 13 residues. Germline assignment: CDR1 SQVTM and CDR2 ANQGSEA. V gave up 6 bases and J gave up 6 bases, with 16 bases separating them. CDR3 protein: CSVRDGGGDTQYF. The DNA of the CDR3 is TGCAGCGTCCGGGACGGAGGAGGGGATACGCAGTATTTT.

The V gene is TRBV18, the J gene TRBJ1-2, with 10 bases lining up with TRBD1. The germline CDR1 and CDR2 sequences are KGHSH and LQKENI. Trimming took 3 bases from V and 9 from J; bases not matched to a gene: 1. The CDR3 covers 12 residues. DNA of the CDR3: TGTGCCAGCTCACCGGGACAGGGGAGCTACACCTTC. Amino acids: CASSPGQGSYTF.

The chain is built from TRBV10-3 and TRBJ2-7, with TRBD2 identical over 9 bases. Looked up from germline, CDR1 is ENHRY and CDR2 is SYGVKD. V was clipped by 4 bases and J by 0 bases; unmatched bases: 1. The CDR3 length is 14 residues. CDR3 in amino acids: CAISGSGSSYEQYF. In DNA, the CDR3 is TGTGCCATCAGTGGTAGCGGGAGCTCCTACGAGCAGTACTTC.

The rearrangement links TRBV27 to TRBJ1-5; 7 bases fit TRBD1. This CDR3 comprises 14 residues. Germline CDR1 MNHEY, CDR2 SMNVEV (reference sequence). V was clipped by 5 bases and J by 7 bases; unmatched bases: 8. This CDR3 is CASSPRGLGQPQHF. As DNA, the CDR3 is TGTGCCAGCAGTCCGAGGGGGCTTGGACAGCCCCAGCATTTT.

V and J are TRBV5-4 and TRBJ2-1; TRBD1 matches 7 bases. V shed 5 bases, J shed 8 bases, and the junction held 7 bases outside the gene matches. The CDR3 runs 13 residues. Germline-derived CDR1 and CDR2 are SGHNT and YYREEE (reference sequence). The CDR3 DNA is TGTGCCAGCAGTCAAGGTCAGGGGGATGAGCAGTTCTTC. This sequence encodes CASSQGQGDEQFF.

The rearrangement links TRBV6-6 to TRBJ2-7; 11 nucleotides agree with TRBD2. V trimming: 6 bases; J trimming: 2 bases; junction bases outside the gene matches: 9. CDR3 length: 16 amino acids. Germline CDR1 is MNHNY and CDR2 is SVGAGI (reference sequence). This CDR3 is CASSQRPTSGTYEQYF. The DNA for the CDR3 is TGTGCCAGCAGCCAACGGCCGACTAGCGGGACCTACGAGCAGTACTTC.

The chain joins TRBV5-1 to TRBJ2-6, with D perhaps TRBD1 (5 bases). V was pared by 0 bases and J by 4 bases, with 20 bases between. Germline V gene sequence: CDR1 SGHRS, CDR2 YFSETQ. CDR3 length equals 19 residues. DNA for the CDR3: TGCGCCAGCAGCTTGGCCCCACAGGCGATCTCTGGAGGGGCCAACGTCCTGACTTTC. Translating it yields CASSLAPQAISGGANVLTF.

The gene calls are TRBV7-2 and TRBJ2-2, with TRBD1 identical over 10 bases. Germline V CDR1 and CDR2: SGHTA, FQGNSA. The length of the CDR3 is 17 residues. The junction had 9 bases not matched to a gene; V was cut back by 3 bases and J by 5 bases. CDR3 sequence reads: CASSFSIPGQGTGELFF. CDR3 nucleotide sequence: TGTGCCAGCAGCTTCTCAATTCCGGGACAGGGGACCGGGGAGCTGTTTTTT.